Listed here are 29 T cell receptor beta chains from one sample, sequenced in a study of shared clonotypes between healthy human individuals. Assay: immunoSEQ multiplex PCR; the TCRdb copy retains only in-frame clones and omits some. This table has roughly 2 million clones, more than 90% appearing once. Sequenced sample: naive CD4+ T cells sorted from blood. Subset: CD45RA+ positively selected. All receptors derive from a young man in good health.

The chain carries TRBV2 and TRBJ1-4, with TRBD1 matching 10 bases. The V segment lost 3 bases and the J segment 7 bases; nucleotides outside the gene matches: 2. This CDR3 contains 14 residues. The germline gives CDR1 SNHLY, CDR2 FYNNEI. The CDR3: CASSDDRGREKLFF. CDR3 nucleotides: TGTGCCAGCAGTGACGACAGGGGGCGTGAAAAACTGTTTTTT.

With regard to this clone: The sample has other DNA sequences that encode this CDR3 too. The CDR3 DNA sequence: TGCGCCAGCAGCTTAGAGGGAAACTATAATTCACCCCTCCACTTT. Its translation is CASSLEGNYNSPLHF. V usage is TRBV5-1 and J usage is TRBJ1-6; D ambiguous. This CDR3 has 15 amino acids. Germline V lookup: CDR1 SGHRS, CDR2 YFSETQ. The V end was cut by 2 bases, the J end by 3 bases, with 9 bases between.

This sequence joins TRBV18 and TRBJ1-3, with D possibly being TRBD1 (6 bases). The germline gives CDR1 KGHSH, CDR2 LQKENI. Trimming shortened V by 0 bases and J by 3 bases, and 9 bases separated the two germline ends. This CDR3 is built from 15 residues. The CDR3 DNA sequence: TGTGCCAGCTCACCACCTCAGGGGAATGGAAACACCATATATTTT. Its protein is CASSPPQGNGNTIYF.

Notes on this clone: At the DNA level, this CDR3 is encoded by other sequences in the same sample as well. The rearrangement links TRBV30 to TRBJ1-4; 9 nucleotides align to TRBD1. The CDR3 is 13 residues long. The germline CDR1 and CDR2 sequences are GTSNPN and SVGIG (reference sequence). Trimming cost V 5 bases and J 8 bases; bases outside gene matches: 6. The CDR3 spells CAWAGTGREKLFF. The CDR3 coding sequence is TGTGCCTGGGCCGGGACAGGGAGGGAAAAACTGTTTTTT.

This chain joins TRBV5-1 and TRBJ1-6; TRBD1 agrees at 7 bases. This CDR3 comprises 16 residues. In germline, CDR1 is SGHRS, CDR2 YFSETQ. Trimming cost V 3 bases and J 5 bases; bases outside gene matches: 8. In DNA, the CDR3 is TGCGCCAGCAGCTCTGCCTGGGACAGTAATAATTCACCCCTCCACTTT. Translating it yields CASSSAWDSNNSPLHF. The variable domain in full, completed from reference TRBV5-1 and TRBJ1-6, reads KAGVTQTPRYLIKTRGQQVTLSCSPISGHRSVSWYQQTPGQGLQFLFEYFSETQRNKGNFPGRFSGRQFSNSRSEMNVSTLELGDSALYLCASSSAWDSNNSPLHFGNGTRLTVT.

The table lists this clone with a count of one. This chain connects TRBV7-2 to TRBJ2-3; 9 nucleotides align to TRBD2. Germline values: CDR1 SGHTA, CDR2 FQGNSA. J gave up 2 bases and V 4 bases, and 4 bases lay outside the gene matches. CDR3 length: 15 amino acids. CDR3 sequence reads: CASSSRLADTDTQYF. CDR3 nucleotide sequence: TGTGCCAGCAGCTCCCGACTAGCGGACACAGATACGCAGTATTTT.

V and J are TRBV23-1 and TRBJ1-4; 10 bases align to TRBD1. TRBV23-1 is an ORF, and what it does is uncertain. The CDR3 loop spans 15 amino acids. The J segment lost 7 bases and the V segment lost 3 bases, leaving 5 bases of the junction unmatched. CDR3 sequence (DNA): TGCGCCAGCAGTCATACCGGGACAGGGGTTGAAAAACTGTTTTTT. Protein product: CASSHTGTGVEKLFF.

The chain links TRBV19 to TRBJ2-2; the D gene is possibly TRBD1 (6 bases). Germline assignment: CDR1 LNHDA and CDR2 SQIVND (reference sequence). Trimming removed 5 bases at V and 5 bases at J, with 12 bases between. CDR3 length: 14 amino acids. The CDR3 spells CASSSLGATGELFF. CDR3 bases: TGTGCCAGTAGTTCGCTGGGGGCGACCGGGGAGCTGTTTTTT.

The J gene is TRBJ1-4, the V gene TRBV19; 8 bases match TRBD1. The CDR3 spans 15 residues. The junction had 6 bases not matched to a gene; V was cut back by 6 bases and J by 3 bases. Germline CDR1 and CDR2: LNHDA and SQIVND (reference sequence). As DNA, the CDR3 is TGTGCCAGTAGCCGACAGGGGCGCCCTAATGAAAAACTGTTTTTT. Its translation: CASSRQGRPNEKLFF. The variable domain in full, with the rest retrieved from reference TRBV19 and TRBJ1-4, is DGGITQSPKYLFRKEGQNVTLSCEQNLNHDAMYWYRQDPGQGLRLIYYSQIVNDFQKGDIAEGYSVSREKKESFPLTVTSAQKNPTAFYLCASSRQGRPNEKLFFGSGTQLSVL.

This clone was detected once. This chain links TRBV5-1 with TRBJ2-7; the match to TRBD1 covers 8 bases. Germline V gene data show CDR1 as SGHRS and CDR2 as YFSETQ. The CDR3 loop spans 16 amino acids. Trimming took 4 bases from V and 0 from J; bases not matched to a gene: 9. CDR3 bases: TGCGCCAGCAGCACCGGACAGGGTGGGGGCTCCTACGAGCAGTACTTC. This gives the protein CASSTGQGGGSYEQYF.

The CDR3 sequence: CASSVIEGFTGELFF. The CDR3 DNA is TGTGCCAGCAGTGTGATAGAGGGCTTTACCGGGGAGCTGTTTTTT. This chain joins TRBV6-1 and TRBJ2-2, with D possibly being TRBD2 (5 bases). V lost 4 bases and J 5 bases, leaving 14 bases between the germline ends. This CDR3 spans 15 amino acids. Germline CDR1 reads MNHNS; CDR2 reads SASEGT.

This rearrangement joins TRBV15 to TRBJ1-6, with a tentative D call TRBD1 (6 bases). With 0 bases removed from V and 7 bases from J, the gap between germline ends came to 13 bases. This CDR3 contains 16 residues. CDR1 LNHNV and CDR2 YYDKDF come from the germline V gene (reference sequence). The CDR3 protein is CATSREWPGDNSPLHF. For the CDR3, the DNA is TGTGCCACCAGCAGAGAATGGCCAGGGGACAATTCACCCCTCCACTTT.

The chain recombines TRBV11-2 with TRBJ2-1; D perhaps matches TRBD1 (6 bases). Germline V CDR1 and CDR2: SGHAT, FQNNGV. The length of the CDR3 is 15 residues. V was trimmed by 5 bases and J by 3 bases, leaving 14 bases between them. CDR3 region: CASSVFTGSYNEQFF. The CDR3 DNA reads TGTGCCAGCAGCGTATTTACAGGGAGCTACAATGAGCAGTTCTTC.

The V and J genes are TRBV18 and TRBJ2-2; 8 bases are a match to TRBD2. CDR3 length: 14 amino acids. The ends lost 3 bases at V and 7 bases at J; junction bases unmatched: 4. The germline gives CDR1 KGHSH, CDR2 LQKENI. CDR3 sequence: CASSPGLGDGELFF. The CDR3 coding sequence is TGTGCCAGCTCACCGGGACTAGGGGACGGGGAGCTGTTTTTT.

The chain carries TRBV13 and TRBJ2-2; D gene uncertain. With 2 bases removed from V and 0 bases from J, the gap between germline ends came to 22 bases. This CDR3 spans 20 amino acids. Germline assignment: CDR1 PRHDT and CDR2 FYEKMQ (reference sequence). CDR3 region: CASSLRPLTDPQSNTGELFF. For the CDR3, the DNA is TGTGCCAGCAGCTTAAGACCGCTAACTGACCCACAATCGAACACCGGGGAGCTGTTTTTT.

J is TRBJ1-2 and V is TRBV30, with no clear D. V dropped 3 bases and J dropped 0 bases, with 11 bases sitting between them. This CDR3 is 14 amino acids long. The germline V gene has CDR1 GTSNPN and CDR2 SVGIG (reference sequence). CDR3 amino acids: CAWSGRQSNYGYTF. The CDR3 nucleotides are TGTGCCTGGAGCGGAAGACAATCTAACTATGGCTACACCTTC.

The chain links TRBV10-3 to TRBJ1-1; tentatively, D is TRBD1 (6 bases). Germline lookup yields CDR1 ENHRY and CDR2 SYGVKD. V lost 7 bases to trimming and J lost 5 bases, with 20 bases between them. The CDR3 loop spans 15 amino acids. The CDR3 loop reads CAIKTVQGLETEAFF. In nucleotides, the CDR3 is TGTGCCATCAAAACCGTACAGGGTCTGGAAACTGAAGCTTTCTTT.

The chain links TRBV5-1 to TRBJ2-1, with D perhaps TRBD1 (6 bases). The germline V gene has CDR1 SGHRS and CDR2 YFSETQ. The length of the CDR3 is 15 residues. Trimming removed 4 bases from V and 2 bases from J, with 13 bases in between. The CDR3, as DNA: TGCGCCAGCAGCCCGACAGGCCGAACCTACAATGAGCAGTTCTTC. This sequence encodes CASSPTGRTYNEQFF.

The genes are TRBV10-3 and TRBJ2-1; TRBD1 or TRBD2 may be the D gene (6 bases each). V was shortened by 0 bases and J by 9 bases, with 18 bases between the two germline ends. Germline values: CDR1 ENHRY, CDR2 SYGVKD. The CDR3 runs 16 residues. The CDR3 DNA follows: TGTGCCATCAGTGAGTCGAGGGGGGCCCAAAGGGGTGAGCAGTTCTTC. Protein product: CAISESRGAQRGEQFF.

This chain joins TRBV18 and TRBJ2-2, with D perhaps TRBD2 (6 bases). The CDR3 sequence is 17 residues long. V dropped 3 bases and J dropped 3 bases, with 17 bases sitting between them. From germline, CDR1 is KGHSH and CDR2 LQKENI. The CDR3 loop reads CASSPGVPAGYTGELFF. For the CDR3, the DNA is TGTGCCAGCTCACCTGGGGTTCCAGCGGGTTACACCGGGGAGCTGTTTTTT.

The chain recombines TRBV10-1 with TRBJ1-3; D remains ambiguous. CDR3 size: 14 residues. CDR1 and CDR2 (germline): WNHNN, SYGVQD (reference sequence). Trimming cost V 7 bases and J 0 bases, with 10 bases left between them. DNA for the CDR3: TGCGCCAGCACCGAAGACCTCTCTGGAAACACCATATATTTT. This encodes CASTEDLSGNTIYF.

Note on this clone: Other DNA variants within this sample encode the same CDR3. This sequence joins TRBV9 and TRBJ1-3; D unclear. V was pared by 0 bases and J by 2 bases, with 9 bases between. There are 15 residues in the CDR3. The germline V gene has CDR1 SGDLS and CDR2 YYNGEE. CDR3 sequence: CASSVAREPGNTIYF. The CDR3 coding sequence is TGTGCCAGCAGCGTAGCCCGGGAACCTGGAAACACCATATATTTT.

The chain employs TRBV27 and TRBJ2-5; 9 nucleotides line up with TRBD2. CDR1 and CDR2 (germline): MNHEY, SMNVEV (reference sequence). V lost 5 bases to trimming and J lost 5 bases; unmatched junction nucleotides: 9. This CDR3 is 15 amino acids long. CDR3 sequence reads: CASSLGTSGRETQYF. The DNA for the CDR3 is TGTGCCAGCAGTCTCGGGACGAGCGGGAGGGAGACCCAGTACTTC.

CDR3 nucleotide sequence: TGTGCCAGCAGCTTAGTAACGGAGGGGCCCCAGGAGACCCAGTACTTC. Its protein product is CASSLVTEGPQETQYF. This rearrangement joins TRBV11-1 to TRBJ2-5, with a possible D match to TRBD2 (6 bases). CDR3 length: 16 residues. The V end was cut by 1 base, the J end by 5 bases, with 17 bases between. Germline values: CDR1 SGHAT, CDR2 FQDESV (reference sequence). Full variable domain (outside the CDR3, taken from reference TRBV11-1 and TRBJ2-5): EAEVAQSPRYKITEKSQAVAFWCDPISGHATLYWYRQILGQGPELLVQFQDESVVDDSQLPKDRFSAERLKGVDSTLKIQPAELGDSAMYLCASSLVTEGPQETQYFGPGTRLLVL.

V usage is TRBV5-6 and J usage is TRBJ1-1; D possibly corresponds to TRBD1 (6 bases). This CDR3 has 14 residues. The germline V and J ends were trimmed by 1 base and 4 bases, with 11 bases remaining between them. Germline values: CDR1 SGHDT, CDR2 YYEEEE. The CDR3 is CASSLYQGGTEAFF. The CDR3, as DNA: TGTGCCAGCAGCTTGTATCAAGGGGGCACTGAAGCTTTCTTT.

The chain has TRBV18 and TRBJ1-1; D not certain. The CDR3 is made up of 15 amino acids. The V gene lost 3 bases and the J gene lost 2 bases, with 13 bases spanning the gap. Per germline, CDR1 KGHSH and CDR2 LQKENI. The DNA for the CDR3 is TGTGCCAGCTCACCGGCAAACGTAGGAAACACTGAAGCTTTCTTT. Its translation is CASSPANVGNTEAFF.

In its sample, this clone was seen once. The CDR3: CASGSHLGGLAKNIQYF. The CDR3 DNA follows: TGTGCTAGTGGTTCGCACCTAGGGGGGTTGGCCAAAAACATTCAGTACTTC. V gene TRBV12-5 combines with J gene TRBJ2-4; possibly TRBD1 or TRBD2 for D (6 bases each). CDR3 length equals 17 residues. Trimming stripped 4 bases from V and 1 base from J, with 17 bases between. In germline, CDR1 is LGHNT, CDR2 FRNRAP.

The chain has TRBV7-2 and TRBJ2-7; 7 positions agree with TRBD2. Germline V gene data show CDR1 as SGHTA and CDR2 as FQGNSA. This CDR3 contains 14 residues. V was clipped by 5 bases and J by 4 bases; unmatched bases: 8. CDR3 in DNA: TGTGCCAGCAGCCGGACTAGAGACTCGTACGAGCAGTACTTC. Protein product: CASSRTRDSYEQYF.

The gene calls are TRBV6-6 and TRBJ2-5; D uncertain. The CDR3 spans 12 residues. Between the trimmed V and J ends, which lost 3 bases and 9 bases, there was a span of 11 bases. Germline V lookup: CDR1 MNHNY, CDR2 SVGAGI (reference sequence). The DNA for the CDR3 is TGTGCCAGCAGTTATGAGGCTTCCGCCCAGTACTTC. It codes for CASSYEASAQYF.